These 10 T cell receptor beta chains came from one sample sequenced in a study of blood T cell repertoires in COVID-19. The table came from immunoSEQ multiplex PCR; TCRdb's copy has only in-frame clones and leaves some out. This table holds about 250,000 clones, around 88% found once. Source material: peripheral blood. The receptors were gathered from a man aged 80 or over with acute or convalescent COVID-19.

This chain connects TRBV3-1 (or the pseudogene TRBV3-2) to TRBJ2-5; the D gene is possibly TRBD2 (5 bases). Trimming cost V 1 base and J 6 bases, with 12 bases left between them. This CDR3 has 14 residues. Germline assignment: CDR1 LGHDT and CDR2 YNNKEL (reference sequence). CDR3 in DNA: TGTGCCAGCAGCCAAGGTCTGGGAGAGCAGACCCAGTACTTC. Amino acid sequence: CASSQGLGEQTQYF.

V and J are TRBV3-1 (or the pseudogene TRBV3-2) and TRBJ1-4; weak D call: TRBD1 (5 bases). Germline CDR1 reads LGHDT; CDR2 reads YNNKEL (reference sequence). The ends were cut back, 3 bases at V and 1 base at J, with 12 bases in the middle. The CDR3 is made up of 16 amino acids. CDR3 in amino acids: CASSHSRGGTNEKLFF. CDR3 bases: TGTGCCAGCAGCCACTCCCGGGGGGGAACTAATGAAAAACTGTTTTTT.

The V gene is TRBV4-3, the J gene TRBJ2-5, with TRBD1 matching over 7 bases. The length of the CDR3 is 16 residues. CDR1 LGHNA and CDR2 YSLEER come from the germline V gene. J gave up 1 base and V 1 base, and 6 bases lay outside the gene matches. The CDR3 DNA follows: TGCGCCAGCAGCCAAGGACCGGGACAGTCCCAAGAGACCCAGTACTTC. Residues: CASSQGPGQSQETQYF.

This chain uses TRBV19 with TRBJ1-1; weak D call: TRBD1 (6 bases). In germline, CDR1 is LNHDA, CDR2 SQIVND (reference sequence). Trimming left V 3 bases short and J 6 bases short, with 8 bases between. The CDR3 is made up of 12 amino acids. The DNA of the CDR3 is TGTGCCAGTAGTATTGAGGGGGCTGAAGCTTTCTTT. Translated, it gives CASSIEGAEAFF.

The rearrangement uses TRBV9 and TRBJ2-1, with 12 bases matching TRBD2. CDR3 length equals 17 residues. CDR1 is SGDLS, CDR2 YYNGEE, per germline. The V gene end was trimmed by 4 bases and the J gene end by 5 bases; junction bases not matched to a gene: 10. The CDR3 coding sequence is TGTGCCAGCAGCTTATCTAGCGGGAGGGCTCTCGACAATGAGCAGTTCTTC. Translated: CASSLSSGRALDNEQFF.

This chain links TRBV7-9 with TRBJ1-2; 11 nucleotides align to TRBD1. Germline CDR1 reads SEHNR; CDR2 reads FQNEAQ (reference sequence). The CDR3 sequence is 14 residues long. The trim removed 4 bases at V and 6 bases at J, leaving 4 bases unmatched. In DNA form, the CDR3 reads TGTGCCAGCAGCTGGGGACAGGGGGTAGATGGCTACACCTTC. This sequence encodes CASSWGQGVDGYTF.

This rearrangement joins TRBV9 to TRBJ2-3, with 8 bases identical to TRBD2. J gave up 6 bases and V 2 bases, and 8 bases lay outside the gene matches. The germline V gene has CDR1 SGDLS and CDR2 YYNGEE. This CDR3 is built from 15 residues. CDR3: CASSVGGRPADTQYF. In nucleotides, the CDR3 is TGTGCCAGCAGCGTCGGCGGGAGGCCTGCGGATACGCAGTATTTT.

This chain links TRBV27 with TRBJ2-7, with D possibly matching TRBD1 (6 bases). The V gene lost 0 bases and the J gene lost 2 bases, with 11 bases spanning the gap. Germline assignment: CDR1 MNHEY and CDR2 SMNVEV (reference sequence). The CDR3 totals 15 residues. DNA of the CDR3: TGTGCCAGCAGTTTATCTCCAGGGGCCACCTACGAGCAGTACTTC. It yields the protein CASSLSPGATYEQYF.

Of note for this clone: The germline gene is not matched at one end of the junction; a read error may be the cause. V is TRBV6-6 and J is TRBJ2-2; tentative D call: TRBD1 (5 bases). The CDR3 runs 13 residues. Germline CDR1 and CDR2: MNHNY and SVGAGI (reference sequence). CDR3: CASTGQFTRELFF. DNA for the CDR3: TGTGCCAGCACCGGACAATTCACCAGGGAGCTGTTTTTT.

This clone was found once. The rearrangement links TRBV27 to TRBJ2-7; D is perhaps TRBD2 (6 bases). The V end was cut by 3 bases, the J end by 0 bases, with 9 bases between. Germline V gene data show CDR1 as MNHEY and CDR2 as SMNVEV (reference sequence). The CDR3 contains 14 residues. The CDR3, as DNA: TGTGCCAGCAGTTTTATCGGGAGCTCCTACGAGCAGTACTTC. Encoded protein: CASSFIGSSYEQYF.